The 15 T cell receptor beta chains below come from one sample, sequenced in a study of blood T cell repertoires in COVID-19. Here immunoSEQ multiplex PCR was the method, and the copy in TCRdb shows in-frame clones only, minus some. This table has roughly 170,000 clones, about 85% appearing once. Sequenced input: peripheral blood. The receptors derive from a woman between 50 and 59 years old with COVID-19, enrolled during active disease.

The V and J genes are TRBV5-1 and TRBJ2-7; the D gene is possibly TRBD1 (5 bases). Germline V gene lookup returns CDR1 SGHRS and CDR2 YFSETQ. The CDR3 length is 14 residues. The V and J ends lost 4 bases and 7 bases respectively, with 18 bases between them. CDR3 region: CASSDTRAPWEQYF. The CDR3 DNA reads as TGCGCCAGCAGCGATACCAGGGCGCCGTGGGAGCAGTACTTC.

The rearrangement joins TRBV6-6 to TRBJ2-7, with TRBD1 identical over 7 bases. The CDR3 runs to 12 residues. Germline assignment: CDR1 MNHNY and CDR2 SVGAGI (reference sequence). V was pared by 0 bases and J by 7 bases, with 0 bases of the junction left unmatched. The CDR3, as DNA: TGTGCCAGCAGTTACTCACAGGGGGAGCAGTACTTC. It specifies CASSYSQGEQYF.

The chain carries TRBV5-1 and TRBJ2-3; D is possibly TRBD2 (5 bases). Germline loops: CDR1 SGHRS, CDR2 YFSETQ. Trimming stripped 3 bases from V and 6 bases from J, with 14 bases between. The CDR3 has 14 amino acids. The DNA for the CDR3 is TGCGCCAGCAGCTACGTAGTTGGGGAGGATACGCAGTATTTT. Its protein product is CASSYVVGEDTQYF.

This chain connects TRBV25-1 to TRBJ1-4, with D uncertain. V dropped 2 bases and J dropped 5 bases, with 12 bases sitting between them. This CDR3 is built from 15 residues. The germline CDR1 and CDR2 sequences are MGHDK and SYGVNS. The CDR3 sequence is CASSERQAPNEKLFF. CDR3 coding DNA: TGTGCCAGCAGTGAACGGCAGGCTCCGAATGAAAAACTGTTTTTT.

This CDR3 reads CASSLAENNEQFF. The CDR3 bases are TGTGCCAGCAGCCTAGCGGAAAACAATGAGCAGTTCTTC. The chain uses TRBV6-4 and TRBJ2-1, with 7 bases lining up with TRBD2. Germline assignment: CDR1 MRHNA and CDR2 SNTAGT. Trimming took 6 bases from V and 5 from J; bases not matched to a gene: 4. The CDR3 extends over 13 amino acids.

The rearrangement uses TRBV7-3 and TRBJ2-1, with D perhaps matching TRBD2 (6 bases). V dropped 2 bases and J dropped 2 bases, with 19 bases sitting between them. This CDR3 region has 18 residues. Germline V gene sequence: CDR1 SGHTA, CDR2 FQGTGA. The CDR3 loop reads CASSLYSGDLLPYNEQFF. DNA for the CDR3: TGTGCCAGCAGCTTATATTCGGGGGACTTACTCCCCTACAATGAGCAGTTCTTC.

The chain employs TRBV9 and TRBJ2-1; D is possibly TRBD2 (6 bases). This CDR3 contains 15 residues. Looked up from germline, CDR1 is SGDLS and CDR2 is YYNGEE. V was cut by 1 base and J by 8 bases, with 16 bases left in between. The CDR3 here is CASSVTGGNIDEQFF. CDR3 sequence (DNA): TGTGCCAGCAGCGTAACCGGGGGAAATATAGATGAGCAGTTCTTC.

The genes are TRBV14 and TRBJ2-7, with TRBD2 identical over 7 bases. The V gene's germline CDR1 is SGHDN and CDR2 FVKESK. The CDR3 runs 13 residues. The ends lost 4 bases at V and 3 bases at J; junction bases unmatched: 3. The CDR3 loop reads CASSPGGYYEQYF. CDR3 coding DNA: TGTGCCAGCAGCCCCGGGGGGTACTACGAGCAGTACTTC. The full variable domain, rest sourced from reference TRBV14 and TRBJ2-7, is EAGVTQFPSHSVIEKGQTVTLRCDPISGHDNLYWYRRVMGKEIKFLLHFVKESKQDESGMPNNRFLAERTGGTYSTLKVQPAELEDSGVYFCASSPGGYYEQYFGPGTRLTVT.

The V and J genes are TRBV6-2 or TRBV6-3 and TRBJ2-2, with TRBD1 matching 7 bases. V dropped 2 bases and J dropped 10; count of bases not matched to a gene: 13. The germline gives CDR1 MNHEY, CDR2 SVGEGT. This CDR3 is built from 16 residues. CDR3 coding DNA: TGTGCCAGCAGTTACGGGCAGGGGGTTTTGGAGGAGGAGCTGTTTTTT. It specifies CASSYGQGVLEEELFF.

This clone was detected once. The junction and the germline gene differ at one end; a read error may be behind it. The chain has TRBV4-1 and TRBJ2-3; 10 bases align to TRBD2. Germline V gene lookup returns CDR1 MGHRA and CDR2 YSYEKL. There are 14 residues in the CDR3. The CDR3 nucleotides are TGCGCTACAGCGGGGGGGCACGTGGCAGATACGCAGTGTTTT. Its protein product is CATAGGHVADTQCF.

Points on this clone: Other DNA sequences in the sample encode the same CDR3. This rearrangement joins TRBV19 to TRBJ1-1; the match to TRBD1 covers 7 bases. The CDR3 is made up of 14 amino acids. Germline V gene data show CDR1 as LNHDA and CDR2 as SQIVND (reference sequence). The trim removed 5 bases at V and 1 base at J, leaving 4 bases unmatched. CDR3 nucleotides: TGTGCCAGTAGTCCCCGACAGGGGAACACTGAAGCTTTCTTT. This sequence encodes CASSPRQGNTEAFF.

The chain carries TRBV6-5 and TRBJ2-1, with 11 nucleotides matching TRBD2. The CDR3 spans 15 residues. V lost 6 bases to trimming and J lost 6 bases; unmatched junction nucleotides: 7. The germline V gene has CDR1 MNHEY and CDR2 SVGAGI. CDR3 DNA: TGTGCCAGCAGGGCCGGTCTAGCGGGGGGCAATGAGCAGTTCTTC. Protein sequence: CASRAGLAGGNEQFF.

The chain uses TRBV4-2 and TRBJ2-1; TRBD2 matches 7 bases. Unmatched junction bases numbered 5, after V lost 0 bases and J lost 3 bases. The CDR3 totals 16 residues. Germline V CDR1 and CDR2: LGHNA, YNFKEQ. CDR3 sequence: CASSQEGGVSYNEQFF. Here the CDR3 DNA reads TGTGCCAGCAGCCAAGAGGGAGGGGTGAGCTACAATGAGCAGTTCTTC.

J is TRBJ2-2 and V is TRBV7-9; 8 nucleotides line up with TRBD1. Germline CDR1 SEHNR, CDR2 FQNEAQ (reference sequence). The trim removed 6 bases at V and 2 bases at J, leaving 17 bases unmatched. The CDR3 totals 19 residues. Here the CDR3 reads CASRPRTGSLIQNTGELFF. The CDR3 DNA reads as TGTGCCAGCAGACCTCGGACAGGGTCCCTAATTCAAAACACCGGGGAGCTGTTTTTT.

The chain links TRBV18 to TRBJ1-4; 9 nucleotides align to TRBD1. CDR1 and CDR2 from the germline V gene are KGHSH and LQKENI. CDR3 length: 16 amino acids. Losses at the gene ends were 3 bases for V and 6 bases for J; bases not matched to a gene: 8. This CDR3 reads CASSPGTGMVHEKLFF. CDR3 nucleotide sequence: TGTGCCAGCTCACCCGGGACAGGGATGGTTCATGAAAAACTGTTTTTT.